The 13 T cell receptor beta chains below all came from one sample that was sequenced in a study of CD8 T cells in ankylosing spondylitis. From the 5' RACE reads, TCRdb called clonotypes with MiXCR, one entry per CDR3 protein. The data show about 300,000 distinct CDR3 sequences, around 20% seen once. Sequenced input: blood, either unsorted or a sorted T cell fraction (not recorded which). Receptors were obtained from a female donor with ankylosing spondylitis or in good health (not recorded which).

This sequence joins TRBV10-2 and TRBJ2-1, with 9 bases that match TRBD2. CDR3 length: 15 residues. Trimming cost V 7 bases and J 0 bases; bases outside gene matches: 4. Germline values: CDR1 WSHSY, CDR2 SAAADI. The DNA of the CDR3 is TGCGCCAGCACTCGTAGCGGGAGCTCCTACAATGAGCAGTTCTTC. Translated: CASTRSGSSYNEQFF.

This clonotype showed up many times. This chain links TRBV10-3 with TRBJ2-5, with TRBD2 as a possible D gene (6 bases). Trimming removed 6 bases at V and 5 bases at J, with 13 bases between. The V gene's germline CDR1 is ENHRY and CDR2 SYGVKD. CDR3 length: 13 residues. CDR3 nucleotides: TGTGCCATCAGCCCTGGAGGGGTTGAGACCCAGTACTTC. Encoded protein: CAISPGGVETQYF.

This clonotype was recorded a few times. This sequence joins TRBV20-1 and TRBJ2-3; 10 positions match TRBD2. Germline V gene lookup returns CDR1 DFQATT and CDR2 SNEGSKA (reference sequence). This CDR3 has 16 residues. The J segment lost 4 bases and the V segment lost 2 bases, leaving 9 bases of the junction unmatched. As DNA, the CDR3 is TGCAGTGCTAGACTAGCGGGAGACCTGGGACCAGATACGCAGTATTTT. Protein sequence: CSARLAGDLGPDTQYF.

This clonotype was picked up many times. The genes are TRBV29-1 and TRBJ2-3, with no clear D. The germline V gene encodes CDR1 SQVTM and CDR2 ANQGSEA. The CDR3 has 12 amino acids. V was cut by 3 bases and J by 0 bases, with 4 bases left in between. CDR3 DNA sequence: TGCAGCGTTGATACTAGCACAGATACGCAGTATTTT. Translated: CSVDTSTDTQYF.

This clonotype was counted a few times. The chain recombines TRBV6-5 with TRBJ2-7; possible D gene TRBD2, 5 bases. Germline values: CDR1 MNHEY, CDR2 SVGAGI. V dropped 10 bases and J dropped 7 bases, with 14 bases sitting between them. There are 11 residues in the CDR3. The CDR3 DNA reads as TGTGCCACCCAGAGGTCGGGGGAGCAGTACTTC. As protein: CATQRSGEQYF.

The chain couples TRBV5-1 to TRBJ2-1; 9 bases are shared with TRBD2. The germline V gene encodes CDR1 SGHRS and CDR2 YFSETQ. The trim removed 4 bases at V and 4 bases at J, leaving 9 bases unmatched. The length of the CDR3 is 16 residues. The CDR3 here is CASSPMAGGAYNEQFF. DNA for the CDR3: TGCGCCAGCAGCCCGATGGCGGGAGGGGCTTACAATGAGCAGTTCTTC.

This clonotype appeared a few times. V and J are TRBV20-1 and TRBJ2-7; tentative D call: TRBD1 (6 bases). Germline loops: CDR1 DFQATT, CDR2 SNEGSKA (reference sequence). The CDR3 length is 11 residues. Trimming took off 3 bases at V and 9 bases at J, with 12 bases between the two ends. DNA for the CDR3: TGCAGTGCTAGGGACAGCCGCAGGCAGTACTTC. Its translation is CSARDSRRQYF.

At least ten counts were recorded for this clonotype. The rearrangement joins TRBV7-2 to TRBJ2-7; D uncertain. The germline gives CDR1 SGHTA, CDR2 FQGNSA. The CDR3 is made up of 12 amino acids. The V end was cut by 3 bases, the J end by 4 bases, with 7 bases between. CDR3 nucleotides: TGTGCCAGCAGCTTGCAGAGATACGAGCAGTACTTC. Translating gives CASSLQRYEQYF.

This clonotype was detected ten times or more. The V and J genes are TRBV20-1 and TRBJ2-1; TRBD2 agrees at 11 bases. V lost 6 bases and J lost 0; bases outside the gene matches: 7. This CDR3 has 16 amino acids. Germline lookup yields CDR1 DFQATT and CDR2 SNEGSKA (reference sequence). The CDR3 protein is CSAKDGLAGSYNEQFF. The CDR3 DNA follows: TGCAGTGCAAAGGACGGACTAGCGGGCTCCTACAATGAGCAGTTCTTC.

This clonotype was counted ten times or more. The rearrangement joins TRBV10-3 to TRBJ1-2; D is ambiguous. This CDR3 is built from 15 residues. Per the germline V gene, CDR1 is ENHRY and CDR2 is SYGVKD. Deletions cut 3 bases from V and 8 bases from J, with 19 bases between. CDR3 residues: CAISEVSGSEGGYTF. The CDR3 bases are TGTGCCATCAGTGAAGTGTCCGGGTCCGAGGGAGGCTACACCTTC.

This clonotype was seen only a few times. This chain links TRBV6-2 or TRBV6-3 with TRBJ1-5; TRBD1 matches at 9 bases. The ends lost 5 bases at V and 6 bases at J; junction bases unmatched: 8. The CDR3 has 15 residues. Germline CDR1 is MNHEY and CDR2 is SVGEGT. CDR3 amino acids: CASSDGQGPSQPQHF. The CDR3 region has the DNA TGTGCCAGCAGTGATGGACAGGGGCCGTCTCAGCCCCAGCATTTT.

Only a few counts were recorded for this clonotype. The genes are TRBV20-1 and TRBJ2-5; D might be TRBD2 (6 bases). Germline V gives CDR1 DFQATT, CDR2 SNEGSKA (reference sequence). Trimming cost V 5 bases and J 9 bases, with 28 bases left between them. This CDR3 is built from 16 residues. The CDR3 loop is CSARGHGAAARGSQYF. In DNA form, the CDR3 reads TGCAGTGCTCGAGGGCATGGGGCAGCGGCTCGGGGGTCCCAGTACTTC.

This clonotype was counted only a few times. The chain uses TRBV6-2 or TRBV6-3 and TRBJ2-6, with D uncertain. CDR3 size: 14 residues. CDR1 is MNHEY, CDR2 SVGEGT, per germline. Trimming took 7 bases from V and 5 from J, leaving 12 bases between them. CDR3 bases: TGTGCCAGCAACAACCTTGGTCGGGCCAACGTCCTGACTTTC. Amino acids: CASNNLGRANVLTF.